Shown below are 6 T cell receptor beta chains from a single sample sequenced in a study of T-cell reconstitution after alpha-beta-depleted transplantation in children. Preparation of the TCRbeta library used unique molecular identifiers. TCRdb called the PCR reads again in MiXCR, with one record for every CDR3 protein. The table lists approximately 500,000 distinct CDR3 sequences, about 10% of them singletons. The sample was PBMCs, taken before TCRalphabeta/CD19-depleted stem cell transplant. Every receptor here comes from a child aged 2 to 10 with inherited bone marrow failure, due to receive a stem cell transplant.

This clonotype was seen a handful of times. The rearrangement uses TRBV7-2 and TRBJ2-7; perhaps D is TRBD1 or TRBD2 (5 bases each). Trimming took off 1 base at V and 2 bases at J, with 12 bases between the two ends. CDR3 length equals 15 residues. The germline gives CDR1 SGHTA, CDR2 FQGNSA. For the CDR3, the DNA is TGTGCCAGCAGCTTAGATCGGGGCCGAGCCTACGAGCAGTACTTC. This sequence encodes CASSLDRGRAYEQYF.

The chain recombines TRBV15 with TRBJ1-2, with D perhaps TRBD1 (5 bases). Germline values: CDR1 LNHNV, CDR2 YYDKDF (reference sequence). The CDR3 contains 17 residues. V was shortened by 4 bases and J by 6 bases, with 24 bases between the two germline ends. The CDR3 bases are TGTGCCACCAGCAAGTTTGTCCCCTTGGGGCCTGGGGATGGCTACACCTTC. It yields the protein CATSKFVPLGPGDGYTF.

This clonotype was counted many times. V gene TRBV7-7 combines with J gene TRBJ2-1, with D perhaps matching TRBD2 (6 bases). The ends were cut back, 1 base at V and 0 bases at J, with 10 bases in the middle. Looked up from germline, CDR1 is SSHAT and CDR2 is FNYEAQ (reference sequence). CDR3 length: 16 amino acids. CDR3 residues: CASSLEGGDSYNEQFF. CDR3 coding DNA: TGTGCCAGCAGCTTAGAAGGCGGGGACTCCTACAATGAGCAGTTCTTC.

This clonotype appeared many times. The V and J genes are TRBV4-3 and TRBJ2-7; 9 bases are a match to TRBD1. J lost 7 bases, V lost 0 bases, and 13 bases had no gene match. From germline, CDR1 is LGHNA and CDR2 YSLEER. The CDR3 covers 17 residues. The CDR3 DNA follows: TGCGCCAGCAGCCAAGATGTACCGGGACAGGGTTTTTGGGAGCAGTACTTC. It is translated as CASSQDVPGQGFWEQYF.

This chain links TRBV3-1 with TRBJ2-6; TRBD2 is a possible D gene (6 bases). Per germline, CDR1 LGHDT and CDR2 YNNKEL (reference sequence). Trimming removed 5 bases at V and 2 bases at J, with 7 bases between. This CDR3 spans 14 amino acids. The CDR3 coding sequence is TGTGCCAGCAGCACGGGGGCTGGGGCCAACGTCCTGACTTTC. Residues: CASSTGAGANVLTF.

CDR3 region: CASSRNLAGGYNEQFF. CDR3 in DNA: TGTGCCAGCTCACGTAACTTAGCGGGAGGCTACAATGAGCAGTTCTTC. This rearrangement joins TRBV18 to TRBJ2-1; 10 bases line up with TRBD2. Germline lookup yields CDR1 KGHSH and CDR2 LQKENI. Trimming cost V 4 bases and J 3 bases; bases outside gene matches: 6. The CDR3 is 16 amino acids.